The text below deals with one T cell receptor beta chain. In germline, CDR1 is MDHEN, CDR2 SYDVKM. Trimming took 6 bases from V and 13 from J, leaving 16 bases between them. This CDR3 region has 13 residues. Authors' data handling: It was from reference gene primer amplification that nucleated cell counts were estimated. Assay used: immunoSEQ multiplex PCR; TCRdb lists only in-frame clones, some missing. The DNA was the basis for D and trimming; V, J and clone size are from that table. The sample yields 150,000 to 200,000 clones, about 87% seen once. This sample stems from a study of blood T cell repertoires in COVID-19. Study-level information: From the United States, Italy and Spain came samples of acute and convalescent COVID-19. PBMCs, B-cell-depleted T cells, or T cells provided the cDNA or gDNA that made up the material.

The material sequenced was peripheral blood. The origin of this receptor is a man aged 35-49 years with active or convalescent COVID-19. The chain is built from TRBV28 and TRBJ1-6; possibly TRBD1 for D (5 bases). CDR3: CASRGDSLSPLHF. The DNA of the CDR3 is TGTGCCAGCAGGGGGGACTCATTGTCTCCCCTCCACTTT.